Listed here is a single T cell receptor (beta chain). Its antigen remains unknown. The V and J ends lost 5 bases and 4 bases respectively, with 9 bases between them. This CDR3 is built from 14 residues. Per the germline V gene, CDR1 is MNHEY and CDR2 is SVGAGI. This sample was taken from a study of shared clonotypes between healthy human individuals. Method: immunoSEQ multiplex PCR; TCRdb's copy keeps in-frame clones and lacks some. Here the sample spans about 670,000 clones, approximately 79% being singletons. Study-level points and caveats: Shared across a few donors were around 5% of the naive CD4 clonotypes.

The gene calls are TRBV6-5 and TRBJ1-6; D might be TRBD1 (6 bases). The source of this sequence is a woman aged 25-40 years in good health. The sequencing input was memory CD4+ T cells sorted from blood. Subset: CD45RA-negative fraction. CDR3 bases: TGTGCCAGCAGTCGGACAGCTTATAATTCACCCCTCCACTTT. Translating it yields CASSRTAYNSPLHF.